The source of this TCR beta chain is a study of blood T cell repertoires in COVID-19 (dated by TCRdb to the early 2020s). Notes on the research overall: Samples covering the acute and convalescent phases of COVID-19 were provided by collaborators in the United States, Italy and Spain. A de-identified subject ID, COVID-19 status, age in years and sex were almost always included in the sample metadata. The material from the prospective study consisted of cDNA or gDNA derived from T cells, B-cell-depleted T cells, or PBMCs. Samples came from the ongoing ImmuneRACE study (first 160 participants) plus 1,254 subjects from 6 global collaborators. Where HLA class I and class II types were available, the types were taken from metadata supplied by the sample provider, not from assay-based typing. The dataset comprised deeply sampled blood TCRbeta repertoires from subjects exposed to, actively infected with, or recovered from COVID-19. The repertoires were released in a freely available public database meant as a resource for research on the immune response to SARS-CoV-2.

Turning to this clone: The clone's antigen remains unknown. One base away there is no much larger clone; base qualities are not given.

Here is what the overall study found, with its caveats: Clinical and demographic metadata were provided uncurated, with the amount varying by source and participant.

Deletion took 5 bases off V and 1 base off J, with a span of 16 bases between the germline ends. The CDR3 sequence holds 15 residues, the cysteine and phenylalanine included. The only DNA kept is the CDR3, 45 bases in frame from the first base. CDR1 and CDR2, per the germline V gene (reference sequence), are SGHNT and YYREEE. One collaborating source in Seattle enrolled patients during active infection and followed them longitudinally through the course of disease. Each collaborating institution followed its own protocols to collect whole blood in K2EDTA tubes. For TCRbeta analysis, collaborators shipped samples as frozen whole blood, isolated PBMCs, or DNA extracted from either of those sample types. TCRbeta CDR3 regions were amplified from genomic DNA by means of the immunoSEQ Assay, a bias-controlled multiplex PCR. As for how the authors treated the data: Nucleated cell counts per sample were estimated from amplification of reference gene primers within the assay. To quantify the absolute abundance of each unique TCRbeta CDR3 rearrangement, sequence reads were collapsed and filtered. For each sample, productive Simpson clonality was calculated as the square root of Simpson's diversity index across productive rearrangements. In TCRdb, the immuneACCESS table is reduced to in-frame sequences with V and J assigned. These tables do not hold every clone; where another copy was compared, an unresolved V gene accounts for under half, and the others remain unexplained. V and J calls and clone size come straight from that table; D and trimming were deduced from the DNA. This sample comprises about 370,000 clones, 89% of them detected only once. Around 2.8% of the sample lies in the top ten.

Sequencing was performed on peripheral blood. The chain is assembled from TRBV5-4 and TRBJ2-7; TRBD1 is a weak D gene call, 5 bases matching. This clonotype originated in a woman in her 30s with COVID-19, enrolled during active disease. The DNA is as follows: TGTGCCAGCAGTCGGCAGGGTAAGAATTCCTACGAGCAGTACTTC. This yields the protein CASSRQGKNSYEQYF. The CDR3 plus the reference TRBV5-4 and TRBJ2-7 genes for the other parts give the full variable domain: ETGVTQSPTHLIKTRGQQVTLRCSSQSGHNTVSWYQQALGQGPQFIFQYYREEENGRGNFPPRFSGLQFPNYSSELNVNALELDDSALYLCASSRQGKNSYEQYFGPGTRLTVT.